Below are 18 T cell receptor beta chains sequenced from a single sample in a study of blood T cell repertoires in COVID-19. Profiling relied on immunoSEQ multiplex PCR, and the TCRdb table lists in-frame clones only, not all of them. This table has 95,000 to 150,000 clones, about 88% appearing once. The sample comprised peripheral blood. The source of these receptors is a woman aged 80 or older with acute or convalescent COVID-19.

The chain uses TRBV24-1 and TRBJ2-1; 8 nucleotides line up with TRBD1. Germline assignment: CDR1 KGHDR and CDR2 SFDVKD. CDR3 length: 15 amino acids. V gave up 3 bases and J gave up 9 bases; unmatched junction bases: 9. CDR3 DNA sequence: TGTGCCACCAGTGATCCCGGACAGGGCGATCGTGAGCAGTTCTTC. This gives the protein CATSDPGQGDREQFF.

The rearrangement uses TRBV7-9 and TRBJ1-1; 7 bases match TRBD1. The CDR3 spans 14 residues. CDR1 is SEHNR and CDR2 is FQNEAQ in the germline V gene (reference sequence). The ends lost 1 base at V and 3 bases at J; junction bases unmatched: 2. This chain's CDR3 is CASSLGQGDTEAFF. CDR3 nucleotides: TGTGCCAGCAGCTTAGGTCAGGGGGACACTGAAGCTTTCTTT.

V gene TRBV5-4 combines with J gene TRBJ1-2; TRBD1 matches at 11 bases. V shed 9 bases, J shed 7 bases, and the junction held 8 bases outside the gene matches. The CDR3 contains 13 residues. CDR1 and CDR2 from the germline V gene are SGHNT and YYREEE (reference sequence). The CDR3 bases are TGTGCCACCCCGGGACAGGGGGAAGGTGGCTACACCTTC. It translates to CATPGQGEGGYTF.

The V gene is TRBV7-3, the J gene TRBJ2-2, with 8 bases lining up with TRBD2. V dropped 2 bases and J dropped 7; count of bases not matched to a gene: 6. The CDR3 sequence is 15 residues long. The germline gives CDR1 SGHTA, CDR2 FQGTGA. In DNA form, the CDR3 reads TGTGCCAGCAGCTTAGGTCGAGCGGGAGTCGGGGAGCTGTTTTTT. It codes for CASSLGRAGVGELFF. Supplemented by reference TRBV7-3 and TRBJ2-2, the full variable domain reads GAGVSQTPSNKVTEKGKYVELRCDPISGHTALYWYRQSLGQGPEFLIYFQGTGAADDSGLPNDRFFAVRPEGSVSTLKIQRTERGDSAVYLCASSLGRAGVGELFFGEGSRLTVL.

The chain employs TRBV3-1 (or the pseudogene TRBV3-2) and TRBJ2-7, with 7 nucleotides matching TRBD1. Trimming at V came to 7 bases and at J to 3 bases, leaving 12 bases not matched to a gene. CDR3 length: 15 residues. The V gene's germline CDR1 is LGHDT and CDR2 YNNKEL (reference sequence). The CDR3 sequence: CASMRLRDRDYEQYF. CDR3 coding DNA: TGTGCCAGCATGCGACTCCGGGACAGAGACTACGAGCAGTACTTC.

The J gene is TRBJ2-7, the V gene TRBV21-1; the table assigns TRBD2, which was not confirmed against the DNA. TRBV21-1 is a pseudogene segment. The CDR3 spans 15 residues. The CDR3 nucleotides read TGTGCCAGCACCTATCAGACTAGCGGGGTCTACGAGCAGTACTTC. Translation gives CASTYQTSGVYEQYF.

A single count supports this clone. The chain is built from TRBV4-2 and TRBJ1-2; TRBD1 aligns across 10 bases. With 5 bases clipped from V and 2 bases from J, the junction kept 8 bases outside the gene matches. Germline V gene data show CDR1 as LGHNA and CDR2 as YNFKEQ. This CDR3 comprises 16 residues. The CDR3, as DNA: TGTGCCAGCAGCGCCCGTACGGGACAGGGGAACTATGGCTACACCTTC. This gives the protein CASSARTGQGNYGYTF.

The chain is built from TRBV24-1 and TRBJ2-3, with 12 bases identical to TRBD1. V dropped 3 bases and J dropped 5; count of bases not matched to a gene: 8. The CDR3 consists of 17 residues. The germline CDR1 and CDR2 sequences are KGHDR and SFDVKD. CDR3 coding DNA: TGTGCCACCAGTGATCCCCGGGACAGGGGGCGGAAAGATACGCAGTATTTT. This sequence encodes CATSDPRDRGRKDTQYF.

The genes are TRBV19 and TRBJ2-1; TRBD1 aligns across 10 bases. CDR1 is LNHDA and CDR2 is SQIVND in the germline V gene (reference sequence). The V gene end was trimmed by 2 bases and the J gene end by 8 bases; junction bases not matched to a gene: 6. CDR3 length equals 15 residues. This CDR3 is CASSIRDRGSDEQFF. The CDR3 DNA is TGTGCCAGTAGTATAAGGGACAGGGGTAGCGATGAGCAGTTCTTC.

The chain combines TRBV5-4 with TRBJ1-4, with TRBD1 matching over 7 bases. V dropped 3 bases and J dropped 9; count of bases not matched to a gene: 11. CDR1 is SGHNT and CDR2 is YYREEE in the germline V gene (reference sequence). This CDR3 is built from 15 residues. CDR3 DNA sequence: TGTGCCAGCAGCTCATGGACAGGAGAGCGTCAAAAACTGTTTTTT. It translates to CASSSWTGERQKLFF.

This clone was recorded only once. V usage is TRBV6-5 and J usage is TRBJ1-4, with 9 bases matching TRBD1. V trimming: 6 bases; J trimming: 6 bases; junction bases outside the gene matches: 8. Per germline, CDR1 MNHEY and CDR2 SVGAGI. This CDR3 is built from 15 residues. CDR3 residues: CASRVPGQGHEKLFF. CDR3 coding DNA: TGTGCCAGCAGAGTTCCGGGACAGGGCCATGAAAAACTGTTTTTT.

This clone has only a few counts. V and J are TRBV27 and TRBJ2-2; TRBD2 is a possible D gene (6 bases). The CDR3 covers 15 residues. Trimming pared 3 bases from V and 4 bases from J, leaving 12 bases between. Germline V gives CDR1 MNHEY, CDR2 SMNVEV (reference sequence). The CDR3 region has the DNA TGTGCCAGCAGTTTGGGGGGAGTGGTCACCGGGGAGCTGTTTTTT. Translation: CASSLGGVVTGELFF.

This chain links TRBV5-1 with TRBJ2-1; 11 positions match TRBD2. Germline CDR1 SGHRS, CDR2 YFSETQ. With V trimmed by 1 base and J by 4 bases, 4 bases remained unmatched. The CDR3 spans 16 residues. CDR3 bases: TGCGCCAGCAGCTTGTACGGACTAGCGGGTTACAATGAGCAGTTCTTC. Amino acid sequence: CASSLYGLAGYNEQFF. The full variable domain, its missing parts supplied by reference TRBV5-1 and TRBJ2-1, is KAGVTQTPRYLIKTRGQQVTLSCSPISGHRSVSWYQQTPGQGLQFLFEYFSETQRNKGNFPGRFSGRQFSNSRSEMNVSTLELGDSALYLCASSLYGLAGYNEQFFGPGTRLTVL.

The V and J genes are TRBV15 and TRBJ2-2; the D gene is possibly TRBD2 (6 bases). The germline V and J ends were trimmed by 8 bases and 1 base, with 8 bases remaining between them. The CDR3 has 13 residues. In germline, CDR1 is LNHNV, CDR2 YYDKDF (reference sequence). CDR3 sequence reads: CATRRGNTGELFF. The CDR3 nucleotides read TGTGCCACCCGGCGGGGGAACACCGGGGAGCTGTTTTTT.

The chain couples TRBV29-1 to TRBJ2-2; no clear D. Germline V gene lookup returns CDR1 SQVTM and CDR2 ANQGSEA. The CDR3 consists of 14 residues. V was trimmed by 1 base and J by 3 bases, leaving 9 bases between them. In nucleotides, the CDR3 is TGCAGCGTTGAAGTTCGCAGATACACCGGGGAGCTGTTTTTT. Translated, it gives CSVEVRRYTGELFF.

This clone occurred once. The rearrangement links TRBV4-1 to TRBJ2-2; TRBD1 agrees at 9 bases. The V and J ends lost 4 bases and 6 bases, in that order; junction bases with no gene match: 12. The germline V gene has CDR1 MGHRA and CDR2 YSYEKL. The CDR3 sequence is 17 residues long. This CDR3 is CASSRLGTGFYPGELFF. The CDR3 DNA reads as TGCGCCAGCAGCCGCCTCGGGACAGGGTTTTATCCCGGGGAGCTGTTTTTT.

The gene calls are TRBV6-6 and TRBJ1-6; 9 nucleotides match TRBD1. V lost 7 bases to trimming and J lost 13 bases; unmatched junction nucleotides: 14. CDR1 and CDR2 from the germline V gene are MNHNY and SVGAGI (reference sequence). CDR3 size: 15 residues. The CDR3 sequence is CASTILGTGISPLHF. CDR3 in DNA: TGTGCCAGCACCATACTCGGGACAGGGATTTCGCCCCTCCACTTT.

The sample holds a few counts of this clone. CDR3 sequence: CAWSVPGANTNYGYTF. CDR3 coding DNA: TGTGCCTGGAGTGTCCCAGGGGCCAACACTAACTATGGCTACACCTTC. The V gene is TRBV30, the J gene TRBJ1-2, with D possibly matching TRBD1 (6 bases). The CDR3 totals 16 residues. Trimming took off 0 bases at V and 0 bases at J, with 14 bases between the two ends. Germline V gene data show CDR1 as GTSNPN and CDR2 as SVGIG (reference sequence).